A selection of T cell receptor beta chains follows, all from one sample in a study of T cell changes during pregnancy in multiple sclerosis. This table comes from immunoSEQ multiplex PCR, and its TCRdb copy is limited to in-frame clones, with some not included. This sample has about 38,000 clones; about 95% occur once, and the top ten carry around 0.42%. Sequencing was performed on CD4+ T cells from peripheral blood mononuclear cells, taken in the second trimester of pregnancy. These receptors all come from a female donor with multiple sclerosis, enrolled in a pregnancy study. Each CDR3 is given without its conserved first and last residue. The D gene is left open where the match is weak.

v_gene	j_gene	d_gene	CDR3aa
TRBV4-2	TRBJ1-5	TRBD1	ASSQAWDRGSNQPQH
TRBV2	TRBJ2-7	NA	ASRQVASAYYEQY
TRBV5-4	TRBJ1-4	NA	ALSGEATNEKLF
TRBV18	TRBJ2-1	TRBD2	ASSGTSGLSYNEQF
TRBV7-2	TRBJ2-5	NA	ASSRLSRVPRETQY
TRBV6-1	TRBJ1-5	NA	ASSRQRNQPQH
TRBV4-2	TRBJ2-2	NA	ASSQDKTGDRELF
TRBV7-2	TRBJ2-7	TRBD2	ASSLGRGGPYEQY
TRBV11-1	TRBJ2-5	TRBD1	ASSFKTGGQTQY
TRBV11-2	TRBJ1-1	NA	ASSLGRVGNTEAF
TRBV19	TRBJ1-5	NA	ASSIEQGQPQH